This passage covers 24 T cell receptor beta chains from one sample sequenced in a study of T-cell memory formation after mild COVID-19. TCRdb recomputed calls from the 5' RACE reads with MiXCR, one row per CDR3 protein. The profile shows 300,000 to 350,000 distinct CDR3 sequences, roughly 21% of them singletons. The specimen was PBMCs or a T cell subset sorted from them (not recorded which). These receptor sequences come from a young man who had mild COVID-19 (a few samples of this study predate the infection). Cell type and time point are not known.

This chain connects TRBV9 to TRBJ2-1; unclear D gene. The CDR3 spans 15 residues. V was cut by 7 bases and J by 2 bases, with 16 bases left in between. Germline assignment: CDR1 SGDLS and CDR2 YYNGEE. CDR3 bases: TGTGCCAGCCCCCTTGGAACGGGCACCTACAATGAGCAGTTCTTC. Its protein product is CASPLGTGTYNEQFF.

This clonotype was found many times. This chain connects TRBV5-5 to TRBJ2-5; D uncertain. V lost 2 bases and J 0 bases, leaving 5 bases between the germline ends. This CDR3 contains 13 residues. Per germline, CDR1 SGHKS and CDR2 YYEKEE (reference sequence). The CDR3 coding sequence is TGTGCCAGCAGCTTCGAAGACCAAGAGACCCAGTACTTC. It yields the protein CASSFEDQETQYF. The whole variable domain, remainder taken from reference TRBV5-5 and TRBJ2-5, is DAGVTQSPTHLIKTRGQQVTLRCSPISGHKSVSWYQQVLGQGPQFIFQYYEKEERGRGNFPDRFSARQFPNYSSELNVNALLLGDSALYLCASSFEDQETQYFGPGTRLLVL.

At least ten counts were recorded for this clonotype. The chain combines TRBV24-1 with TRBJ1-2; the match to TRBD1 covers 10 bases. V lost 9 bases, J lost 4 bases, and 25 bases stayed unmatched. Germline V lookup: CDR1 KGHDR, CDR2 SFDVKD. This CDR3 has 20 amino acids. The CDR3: CATGPRRNLWDRGSPYGYTF. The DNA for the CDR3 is TGTGCCACCGGCCCCCGTCGCAACCTATGGGACAGGGGATCCCCCTATGGCTACACCTTC.

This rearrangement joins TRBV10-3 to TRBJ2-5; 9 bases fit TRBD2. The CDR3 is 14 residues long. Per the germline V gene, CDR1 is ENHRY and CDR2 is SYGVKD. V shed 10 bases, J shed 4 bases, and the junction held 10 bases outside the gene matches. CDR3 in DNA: TGTGCCACCCAATTAGCGGGGGCGACAGAGACCCAGTACTTC. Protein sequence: CATQLAGATETQYF.

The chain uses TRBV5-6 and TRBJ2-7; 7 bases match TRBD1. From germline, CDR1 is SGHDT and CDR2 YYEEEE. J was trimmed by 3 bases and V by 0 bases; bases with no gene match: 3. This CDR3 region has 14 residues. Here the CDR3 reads CASSLVGQNYEQYF. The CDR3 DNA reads TGTGCCAGCAGCTTGGTGGGACAGAACTACGAGCAGTACTTC.

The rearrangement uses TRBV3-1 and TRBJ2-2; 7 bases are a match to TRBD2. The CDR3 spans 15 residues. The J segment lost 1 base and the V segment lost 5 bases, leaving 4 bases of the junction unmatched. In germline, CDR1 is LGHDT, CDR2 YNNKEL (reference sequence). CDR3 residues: CASSSGRGNTGELFF. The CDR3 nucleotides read TGTGCCAGCAGCTCGGGGAGGGGGAACACCGGGGAGCTGTTTTTT.

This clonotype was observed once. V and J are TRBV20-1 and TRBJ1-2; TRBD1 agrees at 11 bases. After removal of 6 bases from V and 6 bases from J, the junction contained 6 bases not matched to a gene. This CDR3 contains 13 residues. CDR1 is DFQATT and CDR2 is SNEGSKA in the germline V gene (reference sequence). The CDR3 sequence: CSARDRGVDGYTF. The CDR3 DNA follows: TGCAGTGCCCGGGACAGGGGGGTGGATGGCTACACCTTC.

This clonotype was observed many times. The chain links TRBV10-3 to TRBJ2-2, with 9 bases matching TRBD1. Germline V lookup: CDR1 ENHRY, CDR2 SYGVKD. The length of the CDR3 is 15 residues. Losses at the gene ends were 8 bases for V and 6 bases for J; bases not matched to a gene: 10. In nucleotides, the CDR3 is TGTGCCATCTTCGGAGGGACAGGGATCGCCGGGGAGCTGTTTTTT. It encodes CAIFGGTGIAGELFF.

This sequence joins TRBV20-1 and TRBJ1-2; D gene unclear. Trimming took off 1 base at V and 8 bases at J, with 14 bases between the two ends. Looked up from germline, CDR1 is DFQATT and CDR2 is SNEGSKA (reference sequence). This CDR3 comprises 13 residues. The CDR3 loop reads CSARVGRPMGYTF. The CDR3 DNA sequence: TGCAGTGCTAGAGTAGGCAGGCCTATGGGCTACACCTTC.

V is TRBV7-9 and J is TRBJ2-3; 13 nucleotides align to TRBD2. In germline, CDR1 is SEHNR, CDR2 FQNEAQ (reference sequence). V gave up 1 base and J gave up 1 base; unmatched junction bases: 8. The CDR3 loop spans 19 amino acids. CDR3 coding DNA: TGTGCCAGCAGCTTAGTCCGAGGACTAGCGGGGGCCGGCACAGATACGCAGTATTTT. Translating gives CASSLVRGLAGAGTDTQYF. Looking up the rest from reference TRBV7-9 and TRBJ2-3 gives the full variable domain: DTGVSQNPRHKITKRGQNVTFRCDPISEHNRLYWYRQTLGQGPEFLTYFQNEAQLEKSRLLSDRFSAERPKGSFSTLEIQRTEQGDSAMYLCASSLVRGLAGAGTDTQYFGPGTRLTVL.

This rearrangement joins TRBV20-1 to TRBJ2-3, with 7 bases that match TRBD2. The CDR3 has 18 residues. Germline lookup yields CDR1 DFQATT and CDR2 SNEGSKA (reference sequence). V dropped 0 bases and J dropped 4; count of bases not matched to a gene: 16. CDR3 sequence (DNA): TGCAGTGCTAGAGATCGCACTAGCGCTGGGGTTTTCTCAGATACGCAGTATTTT. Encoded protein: CSARDRTSAGVFSDTQYF.

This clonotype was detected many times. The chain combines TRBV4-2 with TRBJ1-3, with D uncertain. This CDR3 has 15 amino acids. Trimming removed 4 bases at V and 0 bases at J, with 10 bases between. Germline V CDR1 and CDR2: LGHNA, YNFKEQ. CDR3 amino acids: CASSPESASGNTIYF. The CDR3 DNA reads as TGTGCCAGCAGCCCCGAATCGGCCTCTGGAAACACCATATATTTT.

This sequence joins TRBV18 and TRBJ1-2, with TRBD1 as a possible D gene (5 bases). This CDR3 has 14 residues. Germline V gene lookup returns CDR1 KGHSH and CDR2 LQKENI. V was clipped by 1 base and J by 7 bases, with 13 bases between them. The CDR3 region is CASSPLQEETGYTF. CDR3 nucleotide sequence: TGTGCCAGCTCACCACTACAGGAAGAGACTGGCTACACCTTC.

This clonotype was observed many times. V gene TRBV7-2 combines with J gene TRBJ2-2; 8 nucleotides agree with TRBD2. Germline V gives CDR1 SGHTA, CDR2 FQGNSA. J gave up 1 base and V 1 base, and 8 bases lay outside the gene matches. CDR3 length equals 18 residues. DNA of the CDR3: TGTGCCAGCAGCTTAGACCCCCCGGGGGGGATGAACACCGGGGAGCTGTTTTTT. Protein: CASSLDPPGGMNTGELFF.

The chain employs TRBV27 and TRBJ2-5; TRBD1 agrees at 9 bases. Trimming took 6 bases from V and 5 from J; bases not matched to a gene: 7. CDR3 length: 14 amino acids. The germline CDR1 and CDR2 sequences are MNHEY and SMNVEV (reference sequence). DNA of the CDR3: TGTGCCAGCAGCCAACAGGGGGCAGAGGAGACCCAGTACTTC. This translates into CASSQQGAEETQYF.

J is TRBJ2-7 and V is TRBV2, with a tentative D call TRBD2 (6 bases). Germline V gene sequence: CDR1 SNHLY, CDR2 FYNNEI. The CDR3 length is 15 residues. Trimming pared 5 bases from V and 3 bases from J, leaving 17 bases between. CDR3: CASSRTQEGLYEQYV. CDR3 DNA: TGTGCCAGCAGTCGTACCCAGGAGGGTCTCTACGAGCAGTACGTC.

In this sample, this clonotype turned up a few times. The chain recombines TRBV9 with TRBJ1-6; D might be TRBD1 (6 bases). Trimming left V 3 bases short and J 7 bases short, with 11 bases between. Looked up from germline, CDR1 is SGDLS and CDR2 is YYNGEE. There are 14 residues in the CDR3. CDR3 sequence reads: CASSGRQENSPLHF. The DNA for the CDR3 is TGTGCCAGCAGCGGAAGACAGGAAAATTCACCCCTCCACTTT. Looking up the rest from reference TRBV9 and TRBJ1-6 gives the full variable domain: DSGVTQTPKHLITATGQRVTLRCSPRSGDLSVYWYQQSLDQGLQFLIQYYNGEERAKGNILERFSAQQFPDLHSELNLSSLELGDSALYFCASSGRQENSPLHFGNGTRLTVT.

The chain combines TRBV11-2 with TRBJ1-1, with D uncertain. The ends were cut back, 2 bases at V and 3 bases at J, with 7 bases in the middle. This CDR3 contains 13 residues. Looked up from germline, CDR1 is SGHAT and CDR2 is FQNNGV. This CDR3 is CASSLSLHTEAFF. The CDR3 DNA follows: TGTGCCAGCAGCTTAAGTTTGCACACTGAAGCTTTCTTT.

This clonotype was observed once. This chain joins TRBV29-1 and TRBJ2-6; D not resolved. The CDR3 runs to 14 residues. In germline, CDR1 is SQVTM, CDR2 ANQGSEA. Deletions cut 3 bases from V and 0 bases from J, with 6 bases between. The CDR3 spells CSVDSSSGANVLTF. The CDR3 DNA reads TGCAGCGTTGACAGCAGCTCTGGGGCCAACGTCCTGACTTTC. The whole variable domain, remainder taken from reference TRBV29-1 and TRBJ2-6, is SAVISQKPSRDICQRGTSLTIQCQVDSQVTMMFWYRQQPGQSLTLIATANQGSEATYESGFVIDKFPISRPNLTFSTLTVSNMSPEDSSIYLCSVDSSSGANVLTFGAGSRLTVL.

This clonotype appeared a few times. The CDR3 DNA sequence: TGTGCCACCAGCAGAGCGACAGGGACGGACGCGTTTGGCTACACCTTC. The encoded protein is CATSRATGTDAFGYTF. The chain couples TRBV15 to TRBJ1-2; TRBD1 agrees at 7 bases. V shed 1 base, J shed 7 bases, and the junction held 12 bases outside the gene matches. The CDR3 spans 16 residues. Germline CDR1 LNHNV, CDR2 YYDKDF (reference sequence). The full variable domain, in which reference TRBV15 and TRBJ1-2 provide the parts outside the CDR3, is DAMVIQNPRYQVTQFGKPVTLSCSQTLNHNVMYWYQQKSSQAPKLLFHYYDKDFNNEADTPDNFQSRRPNTSFCFLDIRSPGLGDTAMYLCATSRATGTDAFGYTFGSGTRLTVV.

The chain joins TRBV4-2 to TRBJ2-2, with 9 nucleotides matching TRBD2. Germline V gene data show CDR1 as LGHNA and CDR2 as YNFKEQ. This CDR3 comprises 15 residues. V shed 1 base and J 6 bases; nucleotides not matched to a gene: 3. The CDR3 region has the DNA TGTGCCAGCAGCCAAGGCGTAGCGGGAGCCGGGGAGCTGTTTTTT. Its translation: CASSQGVAGAGELFF.

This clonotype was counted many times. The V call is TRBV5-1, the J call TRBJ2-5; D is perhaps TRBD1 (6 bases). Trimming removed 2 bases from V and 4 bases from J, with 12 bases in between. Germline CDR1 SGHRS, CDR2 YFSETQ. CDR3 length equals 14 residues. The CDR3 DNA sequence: TGCGCCAGCAGCTTATGGGGGCCCGGAGAGACCCAGTACTTC. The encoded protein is CASSLWGPGETQYF.

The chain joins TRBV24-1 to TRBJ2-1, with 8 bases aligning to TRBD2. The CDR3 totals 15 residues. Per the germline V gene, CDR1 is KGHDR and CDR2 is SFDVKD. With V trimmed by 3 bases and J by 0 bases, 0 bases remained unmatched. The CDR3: CATSDSGGSYNEQFF. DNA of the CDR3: TGTGCCACCAGTGATAGCGGGGGCTCCTACAATGAGCAGTTCTTC.

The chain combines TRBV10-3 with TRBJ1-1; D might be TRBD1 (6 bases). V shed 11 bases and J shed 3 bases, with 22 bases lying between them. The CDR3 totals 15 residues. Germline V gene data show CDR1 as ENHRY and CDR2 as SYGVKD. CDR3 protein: CAASREGEWDTEAFF. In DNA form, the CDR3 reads TGTGCCGCCTCAAGGGAGGGGGAGTGGGACACTGAAGCTTTCTTT.